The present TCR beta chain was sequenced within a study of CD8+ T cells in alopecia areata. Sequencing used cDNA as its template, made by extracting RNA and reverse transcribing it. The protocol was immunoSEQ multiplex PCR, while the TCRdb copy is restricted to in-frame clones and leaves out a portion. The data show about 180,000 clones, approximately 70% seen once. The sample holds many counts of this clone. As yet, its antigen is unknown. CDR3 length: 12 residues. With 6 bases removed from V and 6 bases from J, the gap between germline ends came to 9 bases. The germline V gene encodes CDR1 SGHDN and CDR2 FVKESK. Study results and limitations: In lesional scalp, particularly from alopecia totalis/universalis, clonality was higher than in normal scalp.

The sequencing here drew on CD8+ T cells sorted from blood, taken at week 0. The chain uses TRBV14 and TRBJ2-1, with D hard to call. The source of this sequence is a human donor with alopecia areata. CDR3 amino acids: CASRSISNEQFF. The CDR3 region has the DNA TGTGCCAGCAGATCGATATCCAATGAGCAGTTCTTC.